One and the same sample provided the 20 T cell receptor beta chains below, sequenced in a study of shared clonotypes between healthy human individuals. Sequencing used immunoSEQ multiplex PCR; TCRdb keeps in-frame clones, though not all of them. This sample has some 530,000 clones; over 70% occur once, and the top ten carry about 13%. Sequences were obtained from PBMCs. Source of these receptors: a woman aged 35 to 49 in good health. Some clones in this sample may be carry-over from other donors' samples.

The chain couples TRBV9 to TRBJ2-1; no definite D call. Trimming shortened V by 0 bases and J by 7 bases, and 11 bases separated the two germline ends. The length of the CDR3 is 14 residues. Germline V lookup: CDR1 SGDLS, CDR2 YYNGEE. CDR3 sequence (DNA): TGTGCCAGCAGCGTAGGAGATCTGGGGAATGAGCAGTTCTTC. It codes for CASSVGDLGNEQFF.

A note on this clone: A far larger clone is a single base away, which makes a read error likely. J is TRBJ2-1 and V is TRBV15; possible D gene TRBD2, 5 bases. Per germline, CDR1 LNHNV and CDR2 YYDKDF (reference sequence). The CDR3 loop spans 14 amino acids. Deletions cut 1 base from V and 13 bases from J, with 17 bases between. CDR3: CATSRAGDGREQFF. Here the CDR3 DNA reads TGTGCCACCAGCAGAGCCGGTGACGGTCGGGAACAGTTCTTC.

The chain recombines TRBV18 with TRBJ1-2; D unclear. The CDR3 extends over 12 amino acids. Germline CDR1 and CDR2: KGHSH and LQKENI. V lost 6 bases, J lost 0 bases, and 5 bases lay in between. The DNA of the CDR3 is TGTGCCAGCTCCGATACTAACTATGGCTACACCTTC. Translated, it gives CASSDTNYGYTF.

This rearrangement joins TRBV5-1 to TRBJ2-7; TRBD2 agrees at 10 bases. V was pared by 0 bases and J by 4 bases, with 1 base of the junction left unmatched. Germline CDR1 and CDR2: SGHRS and YFSETQ. The CDR3 loop spans 14 amino acids. CDR3 sequence reads: CASSLALAGYEQYF. DNA for the CDR3: TGCGCCAGCAGCTTGGCACTAGCGGGATACGAGCAGTACTTC.

The rearrangement joins TRBV2 to TRBJ2-5; D call uncertain. Trimming left V 4 bases short and J 4 bases short, with 10 bases between. The CDR3 runs to 13 residues. Germline V gene data show CDR1 as SNHLY and CDR2 as FYNNEI. The CDR3 sequence is CASSVEGLETQYF. The CDR3 region has the DNA TGTGCCAGCAGTGTCGAAGGGTTAGAGACCCAGTACTTC.

This chain connects TRBV15 to TRBJ1-1, with TRBD1 identical over 7 bases. The CDR3 is 14 amino acids. Per germline, CDR1 LNHNV and CDR2 YYDKDF (reference sequence). V gave up 4 bases and J gave up 2 bases; unmatched junction bases: 4. The CDR3 is CATSTRQGNTEAFF. In DNA, the CDR3 is TGTGCCACCAGCACAAGACAGGGAAACACTGAAGCTTTCTTT.

The chain employs TRBV29-1 and TRBJ2-5; 8 bases are a match to TRBD2. Per germline, CDR1 SQVTM and CDR2 ANQGSEA. CDR3 size: 12 residues. V shed 4 bases, J shed 7 bases, and the junction held 5 bases outside the gene matches. CDR3 protein: CSVAGGERTQYF. CDR3 in DNA: TGCAGCGTTGCCGGGGGGGAAAGGACCCAGTACTTC.

The genes are TRBV12-5 and TRBJ1-1; D unclear. Per germline, CDR1 LGHNT and CDR2 FRNRAP. Trimming removed 5 bases at V and 1 base at J, with 5 bases between. There are 12 residues in the CDR3. CDR3 sequence: CASGQENTEAFF. The CDR3 coding sequence is TGTGCTAGTGGTCAAGAGAACACTGAAGCTTTCTTT.

This clone was seen many times. The chain uses TRBV4-1 and TRBJ1-4, with a tentative D call TRBD1 (5 bases). Germline CDR1 MGHRA, CDR2 YSYEKL. The CDR3 is 14 amino acids. The V gene lost 0 bases and the J gene lost 8 bases, with 10 bases spanning the gap. The CDR3 spells CASSQDGGTEKLFF. Written as DNA, the CDR3 is TGCGCCAGCAGCCAAGATGGGGGAACCGAAAAACTGTTTTTT.

Points on this clone: A read error may explain this, as a much larger clone is one base away. Distinct nucleotide sequences in the sample also encode this CDR3. The CDR3: CASSLAITAPGALHF. CDR3 bases: TGCGCCAGTAGCTTGGCCATAACGGCCCCGGGGGCCCTCCACTTT. The J gene is TRBJ1-6, the V gene TRBV5-1; D may be TRBD1 (5 bases). Germline V gene sequence: CDR1 SGHRS, CDR2 YFSETQ. The CDR3 has 15 residues.

The chain uses TRBV7-3 and TRBJ2-2; weak D call: TRBD1 (5 bases). The germline gives CDR1 SGHTA, CDR2 FQGTGA. The CDR3 has 15 residues. Deletions cut 4 bases from V and 6 bases from J, with 15 bases between. CDR3 residues: CASSSMGAGSGELFF. In DNA, the CDR3 is TGTGCCAGCAGCTCCATGGGCGCAGGGTCCGGGGAGCTGTTTTTT.

This clone was detected only a few times. V is TRBV2 and J is TRBJ1-1; 7 nucleotides agree with TRBD1. V was clipped by 3 bases and J by 4 bases; unmatched bases: 11. CDR1 is SNHLY, CDR2 FYNNEI, per germline. There are 16 residues in the CDR3. CDR3 in DNA: TGTGCCAGCAGTGATAGGCCAGGGGGAAACCCCACTGAAGCTTTCTTT. This translates into CASSDRPGGNPTEAFF.

This chain connects TRBV6-6 to TRBJ2-5, with TRBD2 matching 8 bases. Germline V gene data show CDR1 as MNHNY and CDR2 as SVGAGI (reference sequence). The V segment lost 3 bases and the J segment 4 bases; nucleotides outside the gene matches: 7. The CDR3 has 15 amino acids. CDR3 region: CASSYPRTSLETQYF. The CDR3 DNA reads TGTGCCAGCAGTTATCCCCGGACTAGCTTAGAGACCCAGTACTTC.

The V gene is TRBV19, the J gene TRBJ2-7; maybe TRBD1 (6 bases). V was pared by 4 bases and J by 0 bases, with 19 bases between. The CDR3 is made up of 17 amino acids. From germline, CDR1 is LNHDA and CDR2 SQIVND (reference sequence). In DNA, the CDR3 is TGTGCCAGTAGTAGAAACGCCGCCGGGACACCCTCCTACGAGCAGTACTTC. It yields the protein CASSRNAAGTPSYEQYF.

This chain links TRBV7-2 with TRBJ1-1, with TRBD1 as a possible D gene (6 bases). The CDR3 has 15 amino acids. Trimming took 5 bases from V and 10 from J, leaving 23 bases between them. In germline, CDR1 is SGHTA, CDR2 FQGNSA. DNA of the CDR3: TGTGCCAGCAGCCAAGGCGCGGGGGGGGCGCCCAGAGCTTTCTTT. It codes for CASSQGAGGAPRAFF.

This clone was seen a single time. V and J are TRBV11-2 and TRBJ2-7, with a weak D call TRBD2 (7 bases). The CDR3 is made up of 15 amino acids. V dropped 5 bases and J dropped 3 bases, with 17 bases sitting between them. The germline V gene has CDR1 SGHAT and CDR2 FQNNGV. This CDR3 is CASSGGASPYYEQYF. For the CDR3, the DNA is TGTGCCAGCAGCGGGGGGGCGTCCCCTTACTACGAGCAGTACTTC. The entire variable domain, with the rest obtained from reference TRBV11-2 and TRBJ2-7, is as follows: EAGVAQSPRYKIIEKRQSVAFWCNPISGHATLYWYQQILGQGPKLLIQFQNNGVVDDSQLPKDRFSAERLKGVDSTLKIQPAKLEDSAVYLCASSGGASPYYEQYFGPGTRLTVT.

The chain joins TRBV29-1 to TRBJ2-1; TRBD2 matches 7 bases. V shed 2 bases, J shed 3 bases, and the junction held 4 bases outside the gene matches. The length of the CDR3 is 14 residues. From germline, CDR1 is SQVTM and CDR2 ANQGSEA. The CDR3 DNA reads TGCAGCGTTGAATCTAGCGGCGGCTACAATGAGCAGTTCTTC. The encoded protein is CSVESSGGYNEQFF.

V and J are TRBV29-1 and TRBJ1-2, with D perhaps TRBD1 (5 bases). Deletions cut 1 base from V and 6 bases from J, with 15 bases between. The CDR3 is 14 amino acids. CDR1 is SQVTM and CDR2 is ANQGSEA in the germline V gene. The CDR3 spells CSVEGRRDRDGYTF. CDR3 coding DNA: TGCAGCGTTGAAGGGAGGAGGGACCGAGATGGCTACACCTTC.

This clone came up once. The genes are TRBV28 and TRBJ2-7; possibly TRBD1 or TRBD2 for D (5 bases each). CDR1 and CDR2 from the germline V gene are MDHEN and SYDVKM. This CDR3 contains 14 residues. V was cut by 9 bases and J by 2 bases, with 17 bases left in between. CDR3 amino acids: CASRGRNPTYEQYF. The CDR3 region has the DNA TGTGCCAGTAGGGGACGGAATCCGACCTACGAGCAGTACTTC.

V usage is TRBV5-1 and J usage is TRBJ1-4; TRBD1 aligns across 7 bases. The length of the CDR3 is 15 residues. Germline values: CDR1 SGHRS, CDR2 YFSETQ. V dropped 2 bases and J dropped 5; count of bases not matched to a gene: 6. CDR3 protein: CASSFRDSRNEKLFF. CDR3 nucleotide sequence: TGCGCCAGCAGCTTCCGGGACAGCCGAAATGAAAAACTGTTTTTT.